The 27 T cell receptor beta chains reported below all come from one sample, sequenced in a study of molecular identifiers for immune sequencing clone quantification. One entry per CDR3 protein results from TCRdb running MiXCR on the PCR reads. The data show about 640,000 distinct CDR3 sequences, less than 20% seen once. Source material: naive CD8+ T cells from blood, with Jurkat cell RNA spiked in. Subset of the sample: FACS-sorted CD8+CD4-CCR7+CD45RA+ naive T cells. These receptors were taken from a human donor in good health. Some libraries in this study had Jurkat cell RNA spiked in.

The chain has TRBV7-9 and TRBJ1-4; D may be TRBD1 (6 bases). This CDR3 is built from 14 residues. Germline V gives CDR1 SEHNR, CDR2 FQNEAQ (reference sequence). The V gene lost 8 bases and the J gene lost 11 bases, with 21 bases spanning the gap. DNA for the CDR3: TGTGCCAGCGGCCCGCAGGGGCCTCTGCCGAAACTGTTTTTT. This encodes CASGPQGPLPKLFF.

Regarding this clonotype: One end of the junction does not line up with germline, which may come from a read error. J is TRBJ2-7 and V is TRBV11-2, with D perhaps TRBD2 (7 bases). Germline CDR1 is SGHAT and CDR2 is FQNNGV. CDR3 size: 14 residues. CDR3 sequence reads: CAGSLGGDGYEQYF. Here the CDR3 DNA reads TGTGCCGGCAGCTTAGGGGGGGACGGATACGAGCAGTACTTC.

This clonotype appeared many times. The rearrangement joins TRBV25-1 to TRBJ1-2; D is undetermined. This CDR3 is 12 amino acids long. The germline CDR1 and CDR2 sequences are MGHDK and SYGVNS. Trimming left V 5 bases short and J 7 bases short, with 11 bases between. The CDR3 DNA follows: TGTGCCAGCAGTACGGCACCTTTTGGCTACACCTTC. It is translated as CASSTAPFGYTF.

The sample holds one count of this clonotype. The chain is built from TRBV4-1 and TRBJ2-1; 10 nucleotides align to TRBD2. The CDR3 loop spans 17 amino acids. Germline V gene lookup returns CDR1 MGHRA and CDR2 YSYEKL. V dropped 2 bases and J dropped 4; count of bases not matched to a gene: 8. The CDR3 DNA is TGCGCCAGCAGCCAAATTCAAGCGGGAGGGATATACAATGAGCAGTTCTTC. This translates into CASSQIQAGGIYNEQFF.

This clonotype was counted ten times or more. The CDR3 nucleotides are TGTGCCAGTAGTATTGGCACTCTCTACGAGCAGTACTTC. It codes for CASSIGTLYEQYF. The chain recombines TRBV19 with TRBJ2-7; D remains unclear. The ends were cut back, 3 bases at V and 3 bases at J, with 9 bases in the middle. Germline V lookup: CDR1 LNHDA, CDR2 SQIVND (reference sequence). CDR3 length: 13 amino acids. Complete variable domain (other parts from reference TRBV19 and TRBJ2-7): DGGITQSPKYLFRKEGQNVTLSCEQNLNHDAMYWYRQDPGQGLRLIYYSQIVNDFQKGDIAEGYSVSREKKESFPLTVTSAQKNPTAFYLCASSIGTLYEQYFGPGTRLTVT.

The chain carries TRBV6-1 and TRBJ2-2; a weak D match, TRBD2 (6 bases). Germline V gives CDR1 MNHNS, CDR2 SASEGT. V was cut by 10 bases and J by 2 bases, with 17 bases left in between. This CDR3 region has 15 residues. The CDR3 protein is CANAALRGNTGELFF. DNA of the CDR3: TGTGCCAACGCTGCTTTGCGGGGTAACACCGGGGAGCTGTTTTTT.

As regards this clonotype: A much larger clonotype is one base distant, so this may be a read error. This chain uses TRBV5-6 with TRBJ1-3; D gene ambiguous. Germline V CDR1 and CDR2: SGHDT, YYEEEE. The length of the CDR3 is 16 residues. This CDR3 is CAGSLLAVSSGNTIYF. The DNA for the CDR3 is TGTGCCGGCAGCTTGCTTGCGGTGAGCTCTGGAAACACCATATATTTT.

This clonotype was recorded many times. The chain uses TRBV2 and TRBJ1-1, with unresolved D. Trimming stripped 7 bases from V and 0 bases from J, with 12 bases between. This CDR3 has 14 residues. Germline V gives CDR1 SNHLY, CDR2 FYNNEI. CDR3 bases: TGTGCCAGCATGATATGGCGTATGAACACTGAAGCTTTCTTT. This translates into CASMIWRMNTEAFF.

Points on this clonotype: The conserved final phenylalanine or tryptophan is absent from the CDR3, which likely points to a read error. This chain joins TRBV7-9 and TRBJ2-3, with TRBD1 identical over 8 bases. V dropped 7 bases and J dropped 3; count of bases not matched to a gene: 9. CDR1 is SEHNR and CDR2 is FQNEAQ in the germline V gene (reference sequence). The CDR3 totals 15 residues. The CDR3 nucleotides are TGTGCCAGCAACGCCCAGGGGGCTCTGACAGATACGCAGTATTCT. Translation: CASNAQGALTDTQYS.

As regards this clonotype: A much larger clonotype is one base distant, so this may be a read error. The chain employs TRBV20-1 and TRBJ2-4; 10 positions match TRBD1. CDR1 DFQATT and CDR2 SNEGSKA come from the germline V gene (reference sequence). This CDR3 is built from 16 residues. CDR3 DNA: TGCAGTGCCGGAGGGGCCGGGACAGGGGTCAAAAACACTCAGTACTTC. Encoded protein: CSAGGAGTGVKNTQYF.

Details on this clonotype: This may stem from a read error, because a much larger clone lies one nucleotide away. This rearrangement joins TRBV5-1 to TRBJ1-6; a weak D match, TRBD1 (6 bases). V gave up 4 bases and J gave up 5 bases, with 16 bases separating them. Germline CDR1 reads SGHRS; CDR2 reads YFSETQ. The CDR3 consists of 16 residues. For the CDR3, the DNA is TGCGCCAGCAGCCTGAGAGGACAGCAGCATAATTCACCCCTCCACTTT. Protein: CASSLRGQQHNSPLHF.

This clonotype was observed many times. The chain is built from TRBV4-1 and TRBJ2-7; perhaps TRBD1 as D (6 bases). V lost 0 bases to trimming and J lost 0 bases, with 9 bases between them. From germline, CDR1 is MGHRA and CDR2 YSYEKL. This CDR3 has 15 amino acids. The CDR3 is CASSQETGSSYEQYF. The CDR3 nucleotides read TGCGCCAGCAGCCAAGAAACAGGGAGCTCCTACGAGCAGTACTTC.

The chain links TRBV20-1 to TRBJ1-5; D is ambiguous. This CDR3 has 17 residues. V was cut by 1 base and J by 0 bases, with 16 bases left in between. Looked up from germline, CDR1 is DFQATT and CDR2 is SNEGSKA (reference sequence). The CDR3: CSARVPSGLYSNQPQHF. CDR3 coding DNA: TGCAGTGCTAGAGTTCCTTCAGGCTTATATAGCAATCAGCCCCAGCATTTT.

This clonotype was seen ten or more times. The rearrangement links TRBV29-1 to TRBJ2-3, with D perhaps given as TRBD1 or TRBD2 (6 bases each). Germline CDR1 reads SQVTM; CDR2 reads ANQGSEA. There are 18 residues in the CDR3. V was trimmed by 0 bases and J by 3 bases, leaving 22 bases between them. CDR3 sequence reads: CSVEDRRGIYMGTDTQYF. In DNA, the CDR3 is TGCAGCGTTGAAGATCGGAGGGGGATTTACATGGGGACAGATACGCAGTATTTT.

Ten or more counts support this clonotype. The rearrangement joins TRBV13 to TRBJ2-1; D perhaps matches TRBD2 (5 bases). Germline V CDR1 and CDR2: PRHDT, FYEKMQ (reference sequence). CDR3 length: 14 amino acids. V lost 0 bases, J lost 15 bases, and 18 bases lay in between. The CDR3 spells CASSLGPTSPQLFF. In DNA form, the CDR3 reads TGTGCCAGCAGCTTAGGACCTACTAGTCCTCAGCTGTTCTTC.

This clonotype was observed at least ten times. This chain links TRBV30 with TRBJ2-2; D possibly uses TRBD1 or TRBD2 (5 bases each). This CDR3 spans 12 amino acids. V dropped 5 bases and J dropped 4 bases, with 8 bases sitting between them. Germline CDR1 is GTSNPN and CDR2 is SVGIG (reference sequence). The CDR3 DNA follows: TGTGCCTGGTACGGGACCACCGGGGAGCTGTTTTTT. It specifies CAWYGTTGELFF.

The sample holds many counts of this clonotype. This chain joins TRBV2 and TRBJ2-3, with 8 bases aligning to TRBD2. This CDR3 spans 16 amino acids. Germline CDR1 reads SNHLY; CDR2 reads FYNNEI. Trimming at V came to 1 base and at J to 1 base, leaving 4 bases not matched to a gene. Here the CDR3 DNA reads TGTGCCAGCAGTGAAGGGCGGGGGGCCGGCACAGATACGCAGTATTTT. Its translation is CASSEGRGAGTDTQYF.

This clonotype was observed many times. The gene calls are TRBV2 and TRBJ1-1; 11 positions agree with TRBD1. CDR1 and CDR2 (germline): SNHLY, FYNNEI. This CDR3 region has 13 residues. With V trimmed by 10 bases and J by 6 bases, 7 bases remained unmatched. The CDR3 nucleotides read TGTGCCACCCCGGGACAGGGGGACGCTGAAGCTTTCTTT. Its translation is CATPGQGDAEAFF. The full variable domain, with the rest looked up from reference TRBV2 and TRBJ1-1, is EPEVTQTPSHQVTQMGQEVILRCVPISNHLYFYWYRQILGQKVEFLVSFYNNEISEKSEIFDDQFSVERPDGSNFTLKIRSTKLEDSAMYFCATPGQGDAEAFFGQGTRLTVV.

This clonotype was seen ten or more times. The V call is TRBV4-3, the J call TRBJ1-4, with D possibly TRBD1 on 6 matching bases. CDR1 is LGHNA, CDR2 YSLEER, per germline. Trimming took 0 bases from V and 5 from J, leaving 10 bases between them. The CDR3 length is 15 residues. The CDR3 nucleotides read TGCGCCAGCAGCCAAGACAGGCAGGGGAATGAAAAACTGTTTTTT. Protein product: CASSQDRQGNEKLFF.

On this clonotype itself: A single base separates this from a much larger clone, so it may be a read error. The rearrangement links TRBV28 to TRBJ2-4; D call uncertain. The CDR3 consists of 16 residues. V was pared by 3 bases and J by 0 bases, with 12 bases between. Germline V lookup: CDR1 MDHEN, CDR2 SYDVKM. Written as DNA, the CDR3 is TGTGCCAGCAGTTTCAGACCTTCGTTAGCCAAAAACATTCAGTACTTC. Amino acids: CASSFRPSLAKNIQYF.

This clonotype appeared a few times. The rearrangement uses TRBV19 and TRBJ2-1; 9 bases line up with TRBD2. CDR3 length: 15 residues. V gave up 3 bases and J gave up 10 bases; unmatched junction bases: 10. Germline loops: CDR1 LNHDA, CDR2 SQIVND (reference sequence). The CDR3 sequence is CASSIFPAGGEEQFF. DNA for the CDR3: TGTGCCAGTAGTATCTTTCCAGCGGGAGGCGAAGAGCAGTTCTTC.

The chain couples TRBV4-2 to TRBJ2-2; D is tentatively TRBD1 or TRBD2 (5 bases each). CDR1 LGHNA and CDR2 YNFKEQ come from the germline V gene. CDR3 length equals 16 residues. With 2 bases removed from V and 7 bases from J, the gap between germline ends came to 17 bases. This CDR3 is CASSQSRGPQVGELFF. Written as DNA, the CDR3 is TGTGCCAGCAGCCAAAGTCGGGGCCCCCAAGTCGGGGAGCTGTTTTTT.

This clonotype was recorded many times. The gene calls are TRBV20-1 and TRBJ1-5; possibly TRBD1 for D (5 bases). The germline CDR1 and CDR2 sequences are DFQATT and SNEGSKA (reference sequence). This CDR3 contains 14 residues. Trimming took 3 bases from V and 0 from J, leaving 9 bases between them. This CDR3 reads CSASWGVSNQPQHF. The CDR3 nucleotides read TGCAGTGCTAGCTGGGGGGTTAGCAATCAGCCCCAGCATTTT.

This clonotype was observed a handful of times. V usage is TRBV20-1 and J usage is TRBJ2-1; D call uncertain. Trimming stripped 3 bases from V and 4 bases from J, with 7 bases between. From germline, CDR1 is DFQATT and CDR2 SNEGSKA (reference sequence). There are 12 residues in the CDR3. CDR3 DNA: TGCAGTGCTAGGGGGTATTACAATGAGCAGTTCTTC. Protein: CSARGYYNEQFF.

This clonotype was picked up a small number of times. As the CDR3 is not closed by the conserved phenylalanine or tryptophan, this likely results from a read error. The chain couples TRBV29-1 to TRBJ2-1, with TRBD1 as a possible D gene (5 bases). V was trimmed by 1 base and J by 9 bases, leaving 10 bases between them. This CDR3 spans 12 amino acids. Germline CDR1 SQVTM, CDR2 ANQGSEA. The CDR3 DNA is TGCAGCGTTGAAGGTATAGGGGTTGAGCAGTTCCTC. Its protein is CSVEGIGVEQFL.

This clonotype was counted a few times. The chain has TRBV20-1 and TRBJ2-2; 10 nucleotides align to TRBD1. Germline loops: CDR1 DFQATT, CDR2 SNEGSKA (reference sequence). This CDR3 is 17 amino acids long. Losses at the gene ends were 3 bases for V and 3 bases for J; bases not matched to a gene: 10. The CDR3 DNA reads TGCAGTGCTAGGGTGGGTGACAGGGGGCCTGACACCGGGGAGCTGTTTTTT. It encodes CSARVGDRGPDTGELFF.

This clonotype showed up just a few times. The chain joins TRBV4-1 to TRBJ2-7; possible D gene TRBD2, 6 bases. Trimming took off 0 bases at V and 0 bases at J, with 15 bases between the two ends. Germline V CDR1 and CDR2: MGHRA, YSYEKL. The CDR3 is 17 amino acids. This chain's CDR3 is CASSQEHSMGGSYEQYF. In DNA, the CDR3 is TGCGCCAGCAGCCAAGAGCACTCTATGGGAGGCTCCTACGAGCAGTACTTC.